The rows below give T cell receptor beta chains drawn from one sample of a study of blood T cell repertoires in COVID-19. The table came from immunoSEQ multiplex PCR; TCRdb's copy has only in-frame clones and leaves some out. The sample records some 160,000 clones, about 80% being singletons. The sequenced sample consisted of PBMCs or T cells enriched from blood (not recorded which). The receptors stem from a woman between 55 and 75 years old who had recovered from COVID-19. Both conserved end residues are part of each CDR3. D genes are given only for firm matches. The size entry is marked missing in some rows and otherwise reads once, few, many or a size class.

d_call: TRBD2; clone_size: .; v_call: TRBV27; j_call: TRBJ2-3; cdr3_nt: TGTGCCAGCAGGACTTACAAGACTAGCGGGACAGATACGCAGTATTTT; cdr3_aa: CASRTYKTSGTDTQYF
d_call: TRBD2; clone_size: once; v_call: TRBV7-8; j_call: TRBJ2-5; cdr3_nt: TGTGCCAGCAGCCCCTTGGGGGGGGTCCAAGAGACCCAGTACTTC; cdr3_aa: CASSPLGGVQETQYF
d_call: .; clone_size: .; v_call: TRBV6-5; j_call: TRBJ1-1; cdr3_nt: TGTGCCAGCAGCTCACAGGGCTCGAACACTGAAGCTTTCTTT; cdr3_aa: CASSSQGSNTEAFF
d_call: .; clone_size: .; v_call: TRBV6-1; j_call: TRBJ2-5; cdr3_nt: TGTGCCAGCAGTGCTCCCCAGGCGGGGCCCGTGGAGACCCAGTACTTC; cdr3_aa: CASSAPQAGPVETQYF
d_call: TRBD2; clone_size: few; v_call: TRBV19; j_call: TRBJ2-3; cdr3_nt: TGTGCCAGTAGTAAGGCTAGCGGGTTCACAGATACGCAGTATTTT; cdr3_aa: CASSKASGFTDTQYF
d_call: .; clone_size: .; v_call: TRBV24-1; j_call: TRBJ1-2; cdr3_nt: TGTGCCACCAGTGTACAGAACTATGGCTACACCTTC; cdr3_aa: CATSVQNYGYTF
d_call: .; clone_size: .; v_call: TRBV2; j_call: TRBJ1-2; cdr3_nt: TGTGCCAGCAGTGAGCGGGTTAACTATGGCTACACCTTC; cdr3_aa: CASSERVNYGYTF
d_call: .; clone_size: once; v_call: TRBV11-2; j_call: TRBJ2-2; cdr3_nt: TGTGCCAGCAGCTTAGGCCTTTTTACAGGCGCGGGGGAGCTGTTTTTT; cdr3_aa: CASSLGLFTGAGELFF
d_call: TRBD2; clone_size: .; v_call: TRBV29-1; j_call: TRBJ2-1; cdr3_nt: TGCAGCGTTGTCCGGGGGGGCCCGTACAATGAGCAGTTCTTC; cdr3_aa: CSVVRGGPYNEQFF
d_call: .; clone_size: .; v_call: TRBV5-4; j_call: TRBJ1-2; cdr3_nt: TGTGCCAGCAGCTTGGAACCGGGACTTGATAACTATGGCTACACCTTC; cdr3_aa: CASSLEPGLDNYGYTF
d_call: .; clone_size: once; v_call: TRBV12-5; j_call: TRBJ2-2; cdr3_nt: TGTGCTAGTGGGCCCGGACAGTATGCCACCGGGGAGCTGTTTTTT; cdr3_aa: CASGPGQYATGELFF
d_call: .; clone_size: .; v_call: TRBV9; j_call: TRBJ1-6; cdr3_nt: TGTGCCAGCAGCGTAGATGGGGGGGGCGCGACACCCCTCCACTTT; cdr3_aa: CASSVDGGGATPLHF
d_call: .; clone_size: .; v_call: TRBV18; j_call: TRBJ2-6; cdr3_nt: TGTGCCAGCTCCCCCGTGGCCAACGTCCTGACTTTC; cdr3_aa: CASSPVANVLTF
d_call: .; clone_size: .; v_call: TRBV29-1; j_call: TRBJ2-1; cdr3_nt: TGCAGCGTTGACAACAGCACACGTGAGCAGTTCTTC; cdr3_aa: CSVDNSTREQFF
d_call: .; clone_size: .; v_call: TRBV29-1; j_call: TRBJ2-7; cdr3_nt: TGCAGCGTTGAAACCTCGGTACTTGGAGGGATCCACGAGCAGTACTTC; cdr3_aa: CSVETSVLGGIHEQYF
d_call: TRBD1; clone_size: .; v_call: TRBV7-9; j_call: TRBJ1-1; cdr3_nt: TGTGCCAGCAGCTCGGGCGACAGGGCGCCGGGTGTTGAAGCTTTCTTT; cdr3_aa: CASSSGDRAPGVEAFF
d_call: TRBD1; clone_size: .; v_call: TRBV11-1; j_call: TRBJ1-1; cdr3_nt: TGTGCCAGCAGCCCTGCACAGGGGGCTTATGGTGAAGCTTTCTTT; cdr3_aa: CASSPAQGAYGEAFF
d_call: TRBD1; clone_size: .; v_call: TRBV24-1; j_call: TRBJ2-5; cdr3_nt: TGTGCCACCAGTGAGCCTGGACAGGGGACCTACCAAGAGACCCAGTACTTC; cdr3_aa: CATSEPGQGTYQETQYF